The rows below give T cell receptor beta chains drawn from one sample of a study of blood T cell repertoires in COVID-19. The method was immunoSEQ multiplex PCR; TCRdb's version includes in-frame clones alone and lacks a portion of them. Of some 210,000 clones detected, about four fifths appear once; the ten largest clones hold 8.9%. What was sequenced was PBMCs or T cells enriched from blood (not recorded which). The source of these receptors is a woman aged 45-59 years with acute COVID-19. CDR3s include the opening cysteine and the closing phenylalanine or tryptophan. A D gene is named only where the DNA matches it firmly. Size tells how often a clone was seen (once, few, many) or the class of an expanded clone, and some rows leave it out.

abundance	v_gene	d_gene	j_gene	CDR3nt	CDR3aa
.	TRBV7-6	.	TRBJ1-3	TGTGCCAGCAGCTCCCAGACAGCCTTCTCTGGAAACACCATATATTTT	CASSSQTAFSGNTIYF
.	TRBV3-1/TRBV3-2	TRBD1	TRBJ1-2	TGTGCCAGCAGCCAGACCGGACAGGGAGGTCTGGGCTACACCTTC	CASSQTGQGGLGYTF
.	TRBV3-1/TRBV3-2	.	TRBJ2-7	TGTGCCTCCCGCCGGGCGGGGTCGGGCGAGCAGTACTTC	CASRRAGSGEQYF
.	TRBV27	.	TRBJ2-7	TGTGCCAGCAGTGGAGGGAGCTCCTACGAGCAGTACTTC	CASSGGSSYEQYF
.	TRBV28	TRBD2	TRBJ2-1	TGTGCCAGCAGTTCCCCCTCGGCGGGAGCCTACAATGAGCAGTTCTTC	CASSSPSAGAYNEQFF
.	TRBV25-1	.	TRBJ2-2	TGTGCCAGCGGGGACACCCGAACGAACACCGGGGAGCTGTTTTTT	CASGDTRTNTGELFF
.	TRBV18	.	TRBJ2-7	TGTGCCAGCTCACCACCGAATAGGGACATTCTTGGGTACGAGCAGTACTTC	CASSPPNRDILGYEQYF
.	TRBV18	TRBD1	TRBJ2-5	TGTGCCAGCTCACGAGACAGGGGTCAAGAGACCCAGTACTTC	CASSRDRGQETQYF
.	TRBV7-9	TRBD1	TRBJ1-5	TGTGCCAGCAGCTGGACAGGGGACGATCAGCCCCAGCATTTT	CASSWTGDDQPQHF
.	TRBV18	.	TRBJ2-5	TGTGCCAGCTCACTTCAGGGACAAGAGACCCAGTACTTC	CASSLQGQETQYF
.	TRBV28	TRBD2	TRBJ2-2	TGTGCCAGCAGTTACCGACTAGCTCGGCCGGTTACCGGGGAGCTGTTTTTT	CASSYRLARPVTGELFF
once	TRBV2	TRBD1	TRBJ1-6	TGTGCCAGCAGCCGACAGGGGATAAATAATTCACCCCTCCACTTT	CASSRQGINNSPLHF
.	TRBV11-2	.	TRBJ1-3	TGTGCCAGCAGCGGGGGACTGGCGGGGTGGACTGGAAACACCATATATTTT	CASSGGLAGWTGNTIYF
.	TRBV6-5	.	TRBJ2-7	TGTGCCAGCAGTCATGACTCCCATGCCGCCTACGAGCAGTACTTC	CASSHDSHAAYEQYF
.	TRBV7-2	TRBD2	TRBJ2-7	TGTGCCAGCAGCTTAACTAGCGGACCATACGAGCAGTACTTC	CASSLTSGPYEQYF
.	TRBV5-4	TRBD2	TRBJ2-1	TGTGCCAGCAGCCTGCCAGCGGGGACTAGCGGGCCGAACAATGAGCAGTTCTTC	CASSLPAGTSGPNNEQFF
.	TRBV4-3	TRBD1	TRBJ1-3	TGCGCCAGCAGCCAAGATTGGGCGACAGGGTGGGGAAACACCATATATTTT	CASSQDWATGWGNTIYF
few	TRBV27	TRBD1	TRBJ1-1	TGTGCCAGCAGTTTTGGGCCGGACAGGGCGAACACTGAAGCTTTCTTT	CASSFGPDRANTEAFF
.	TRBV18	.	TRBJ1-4	TGTGCCGGCAAAAGCGGCGGGGCGGCTAATGAAAAACTGTTTTTT	CAGKSGGAANEKLFF
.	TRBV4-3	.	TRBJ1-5	TGCGCCAGCAGCCCCGACACGGGGTTGGAGCCCCAGCATTTT	CASSPDTGLEPQHF
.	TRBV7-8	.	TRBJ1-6	TGTGCCAGCAGCGGAGAGGGAGGCCCCCTCCACTTT	CASSGEGGPLHF
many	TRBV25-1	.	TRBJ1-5	TGTGCCAGCAGTGCACCAGGTGGAGACTATAGCAATCAGCCCCAGCATTTT	CASSAPGGDYSNQPQHF
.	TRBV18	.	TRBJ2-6	TGTGCCAGCTCACCAGTAGGCGGAAGTCTCTCTGGGGCCAACGTCCTGACTTTC	CASSPVGGSLSGANVLTF
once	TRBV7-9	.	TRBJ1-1	TGTGCCAGCGGTCTTGTGGGGGAGGTCACTGAAGCTTTCTTT	CASGLVGEVTEAFF
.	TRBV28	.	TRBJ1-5	TGTGCCAGCAGTTTTGGGCAGGTTAGCAATCAGCCCCAGCATTTT	CASSFGQVSNQPQHF
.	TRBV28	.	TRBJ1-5	TGTGCCAGCAGGGGGAGCAGTCCTAGCAATCAGCCCCAGCATTTT	CASRGSSPSNQPQHF
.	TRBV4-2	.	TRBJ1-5	TGTGCCAGCAGCCAAGGACAGAGCAATCAGCCCCAGCATTTT	CASSQGQSNQPQHF
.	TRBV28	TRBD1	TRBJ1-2	TGTGCCAGCAGTTTAATCGGGACAGGTCGAGGTAATGGCTACACCTTC	CASSLIGTGRGNGYTF
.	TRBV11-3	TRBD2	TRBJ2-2	TGTGCCAGCAGCTCACCAGGGCTAGCGGGAGGGACGAACACCGGGGAGCTGTTTTTT	CASSSPGLAGGTNTGELFF
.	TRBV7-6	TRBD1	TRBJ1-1	TGTGCCAGCAGCCTGGGACAGGGGGGAGGGAAGACTGAAGCTTTCTTT	CASSLGQGGGKTEAFF
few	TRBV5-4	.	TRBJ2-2	TGTGCCAGCAGCTTGGACAGGGTGAAAACCGGGGAGCTGTTTTTT	CASSLDRVKTGELFF
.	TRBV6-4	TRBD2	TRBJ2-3	TGTGCCAGCAGTGAGCAAGCGGGAGTAGCAGATACGCAGTATTTT	CASSEQAGVADTQYF
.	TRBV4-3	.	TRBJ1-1	TGCGCCAGCAGCCATCCCGGCAGGGAGAACACTGAAGCTTTCTTT	CASSHPGRENTEAFF
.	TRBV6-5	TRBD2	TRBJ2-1	TGTGCCAGCAGGTTGACTAGCGGGATTGTCAATGAGCAGTTCTTC	CASRLTSGIVNEQFF
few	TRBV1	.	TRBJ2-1	TGCACCAGCAGCCAAGATCGGACGGGGGGGCACCACAATGAGCAGTTCTTC	CTSSQDRTGGHHNEQFF
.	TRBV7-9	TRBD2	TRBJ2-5	TGTGCCAGCAGCTTGAGCGGGGCCCGGGGGGAGACCCAGTACTTC	CASSLSGARGETQYF